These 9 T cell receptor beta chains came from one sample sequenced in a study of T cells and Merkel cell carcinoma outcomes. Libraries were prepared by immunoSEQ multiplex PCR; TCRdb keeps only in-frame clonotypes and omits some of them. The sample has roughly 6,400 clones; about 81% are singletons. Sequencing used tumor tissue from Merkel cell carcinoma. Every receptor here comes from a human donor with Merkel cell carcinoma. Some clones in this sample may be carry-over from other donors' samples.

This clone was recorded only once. The CDR3 reads CASSYSGGAAFF. The CDR3 nucleotides are TGTGCCAGCAGTTACTCGGGGGGAGCAGCTTTCTTT. V is TRBV6-5 and J is TRBJ1-1; D is possibly TRBD1 (5 bases). Trimming cost V 0 bases and J 10 bases, with 9 bases left between them. The CDR3 runs to 12 residues. Germline assignment: CDR1 MNHEY and CDR2 SVGAGI.

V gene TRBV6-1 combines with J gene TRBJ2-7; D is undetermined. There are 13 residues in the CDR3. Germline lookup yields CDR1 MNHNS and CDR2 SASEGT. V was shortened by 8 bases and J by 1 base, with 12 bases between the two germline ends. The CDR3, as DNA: TGTGCCAGCGCCAGATCAGAGTCCTACGAGCAGTACTTC. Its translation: CASARSESYEQYF.

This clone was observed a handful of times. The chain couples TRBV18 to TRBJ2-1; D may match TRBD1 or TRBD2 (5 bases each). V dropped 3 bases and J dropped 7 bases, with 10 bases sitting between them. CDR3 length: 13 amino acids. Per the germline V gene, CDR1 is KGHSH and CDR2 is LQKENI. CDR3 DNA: TGTGCCAGCTCACCCGGGACGCTTAATGAGCAGTTCTTC. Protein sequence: CASSPGTLNEQFF.

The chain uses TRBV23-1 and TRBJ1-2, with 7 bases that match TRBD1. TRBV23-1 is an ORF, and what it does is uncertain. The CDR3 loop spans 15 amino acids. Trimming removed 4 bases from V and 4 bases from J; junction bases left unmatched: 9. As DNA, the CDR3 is TGCGCCAGCAGTCCATCGGACAGGTATCTCTATGGCTACACCTTC. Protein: CASSPSDRYLYGYTF.

The chain's CDR3 is CASGLGTGDTQYF. For the CDR3, the DNA is TGTGCTAGTGGTTTGGGGACCGGGGATACGCAGTATTTT. This chain connects TRBV12-5 to TRBJ2-3, with D uncertain. The V end lost 1 base, the J end lost 6 bases, and 8 bases lay between the germline ends. Germline-derived CDR1 and CDR2 are LGHNT and FRNRAP. The CDR3 covers 13 residues.

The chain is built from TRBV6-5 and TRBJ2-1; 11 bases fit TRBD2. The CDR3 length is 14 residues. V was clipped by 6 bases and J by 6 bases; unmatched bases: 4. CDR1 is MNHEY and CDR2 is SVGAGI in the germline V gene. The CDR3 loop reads CASRFSGGVNEQFF. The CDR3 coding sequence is TGTGCCAGCAGATTTAGCGGGGGGGTCAATGAGCAGTTCTTC.

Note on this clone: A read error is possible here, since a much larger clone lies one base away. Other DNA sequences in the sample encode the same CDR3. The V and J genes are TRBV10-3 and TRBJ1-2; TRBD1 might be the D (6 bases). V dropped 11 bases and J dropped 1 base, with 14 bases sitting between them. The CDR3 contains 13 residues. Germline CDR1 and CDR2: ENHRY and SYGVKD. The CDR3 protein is CAAGQGDNYGYTF. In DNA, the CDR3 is TGTGCCGCGGGACAAGGTGATAACTATGGCTACACCTTC.

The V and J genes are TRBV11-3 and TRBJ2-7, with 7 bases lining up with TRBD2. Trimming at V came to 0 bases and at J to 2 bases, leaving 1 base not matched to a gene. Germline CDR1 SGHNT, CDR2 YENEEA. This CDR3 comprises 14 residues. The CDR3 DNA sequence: TGTGCCAGCAGCTTAGAAGCGGGGCCCTACGAGCAGTACTTC. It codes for CASSLEAGPYEQYF.

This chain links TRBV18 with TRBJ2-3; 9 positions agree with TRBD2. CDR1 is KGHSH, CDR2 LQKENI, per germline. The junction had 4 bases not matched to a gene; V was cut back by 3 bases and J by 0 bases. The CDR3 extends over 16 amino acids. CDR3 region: CASSPPGLASTDTQYF. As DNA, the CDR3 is TGTGCCAGCTCACCCCCGGGACTAGCAAGCACAGATACGCAGTATTTT. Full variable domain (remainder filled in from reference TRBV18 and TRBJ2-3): NAGVMQNPRHLVRRRGQEARLRCSPMKGHSHVYWYRQLPEEGLKFMVYLQKENIIDESGMPKERFSAEFPKEGPSILRIQQVVRGDSAAYFCASSPPGLASTDTQYFGPGTRLTVL.